This TCR beta chain was retrieved from a study of T cells in localized non-small cell lung cancer. Study-wide findings and caveats: Tumor showed lower T cell clonality than uninvolved adjacent lung, where it was highest. Within adjacent lung there appeared a median approximately 57 of the top 100 tumor clones.

On this clone itself: Its antigen is not identified.

Germline V gene sequence: CDR1 SQVTM, CDR2 ANQGSEA. V was shortened by 2 bases and J by 4 bases, with 7 bases between the two germline ends. This CDR3 is 12 amino acids long. Libraries were prepared by immunoSEQ multiplex PCR; TCRdb keeps only in-frame clonotypes and omits some of them. The sample includes approximately 33,000 clones, around 94% seen only once; the top ten take more than 5.5%. The specimen comprised peripheral blood, sampled before any cancer treatment. This chain uses TRBV29-1 with TRBJ2-3; no reliable D call. The source is a female donor at least 60 years old with stage I lung adenocarcinoma. In nucleotides, the CDR3 is TGCAGCGTTGAAAACAAACCAGATACGCAGTATTTT. Translation gives CSVENKPDTQYF.